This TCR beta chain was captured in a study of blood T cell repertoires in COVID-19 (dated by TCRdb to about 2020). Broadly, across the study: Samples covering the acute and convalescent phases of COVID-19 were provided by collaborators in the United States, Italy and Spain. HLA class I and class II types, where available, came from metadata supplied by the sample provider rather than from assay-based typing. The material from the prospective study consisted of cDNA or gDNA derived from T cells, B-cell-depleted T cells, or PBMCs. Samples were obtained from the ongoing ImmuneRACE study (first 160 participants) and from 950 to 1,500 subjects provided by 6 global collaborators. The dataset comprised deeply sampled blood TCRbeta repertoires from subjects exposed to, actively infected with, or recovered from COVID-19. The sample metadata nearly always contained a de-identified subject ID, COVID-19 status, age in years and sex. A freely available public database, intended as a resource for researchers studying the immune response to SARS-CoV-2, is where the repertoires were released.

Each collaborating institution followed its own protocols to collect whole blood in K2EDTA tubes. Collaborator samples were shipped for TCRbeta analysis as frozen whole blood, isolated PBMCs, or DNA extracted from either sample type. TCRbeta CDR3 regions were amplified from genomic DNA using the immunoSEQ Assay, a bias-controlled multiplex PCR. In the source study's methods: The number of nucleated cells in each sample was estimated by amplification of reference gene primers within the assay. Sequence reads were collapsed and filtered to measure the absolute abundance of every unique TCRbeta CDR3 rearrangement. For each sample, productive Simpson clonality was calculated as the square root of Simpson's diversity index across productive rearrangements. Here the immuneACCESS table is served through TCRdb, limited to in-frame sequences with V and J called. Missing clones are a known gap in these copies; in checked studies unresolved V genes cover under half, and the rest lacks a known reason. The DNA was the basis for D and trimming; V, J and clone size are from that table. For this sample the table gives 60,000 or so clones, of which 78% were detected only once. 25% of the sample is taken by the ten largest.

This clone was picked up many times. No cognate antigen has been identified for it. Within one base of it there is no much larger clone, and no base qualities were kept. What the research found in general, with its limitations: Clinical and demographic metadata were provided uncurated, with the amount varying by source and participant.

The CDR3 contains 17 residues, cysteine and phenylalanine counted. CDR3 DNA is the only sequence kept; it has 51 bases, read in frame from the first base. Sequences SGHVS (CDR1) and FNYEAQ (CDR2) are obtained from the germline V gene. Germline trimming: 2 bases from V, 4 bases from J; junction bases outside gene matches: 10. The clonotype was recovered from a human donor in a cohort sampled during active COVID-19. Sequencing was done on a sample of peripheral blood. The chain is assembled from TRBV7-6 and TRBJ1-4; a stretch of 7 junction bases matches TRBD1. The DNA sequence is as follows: TGTGCCAGCAGCTTATGGGCAGGGGGTGTCGGTAATGAAAAACTGTTTTTT. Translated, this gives CASSLWAGGVGNEKLFF. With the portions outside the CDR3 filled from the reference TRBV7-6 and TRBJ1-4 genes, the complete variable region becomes GAGVSQSPRYKVTKRGQDVALRCDPISGHVSLYWYRQALGQGPEFLTYFNYEAQQDKSGLPNDRFSAERPEGSISTLTIQRTEQRDSAMYRCASSLWAGGVGNEKLFFGSGTQLSVL.